A single sample is the source of the 32 T cell receptor beta chains below, sequenced in a study of graft-versus-host responses after intestinal transplantation. These receptors have no identified antigens. Generated by immunoSEQ multiplex PCR, the TCRdb table keeps only in-frame clones and is missing some. This sample has around 100,000 clones, with about 90% found just once. Sequencing used unstimulated CD4+ T cells sorted from spleen or lymph node cells, obtained before transplant. Every receptor here comes from a human donor who was the organ donor for an intestinal transplant.

This chain uses TRBV7-3 with TRBJ2-7, with D hard to call. Germline CDR1 is SGHTA and CDR2 is FQGTGA. CDR3 length: 15 residues. V lost 2 bases and J lost 2, with 13 bases in between. CDR3 protein: CASSLSSGPPYEQYF. CDR3 DNA: TGTGCCAGCAGCTTATCCTCCGGGCCACCCTACGAGCAGTACTTC. Variable domain in full (rest from reference TRBV7-3 and TRBJ2-7): GAGVSQTPSNKVTEKGKYVELRCDPISGHTALYWYRQSLGQGPEFLIYFQGTGAADDSGLPNDRFFAVRPEGSVSTLKIQRTERGDSAVYLCASSLSSGPPYEQYFGPGTRLTVT.

The chain is built from TRBV9 and TRBJ2-3, with 13 bases lining up with TRBD2. The CDR3 covers 15 residues. Per the germline V gene, CDR1 is SGDLS and CDR2 is YYNGEE. Losses at the gene ends were 0 bases for V and 9 bases for J; bases not matched to a gene: 4. CDR3 residues: CASSVGTSGGQTQYF. The CDR3 DNA reads TGTGCCAGCAGCGTAGGGACTAGCGGGGGACAAACGCAGTATTTT.

Of note for this clone: The limits of the CDR3 on the DNA are not certain, so only TCRdb's listed CDR3 is given. The rearrangement uses TRBV29-1 and TRBJ1-1. The V gene's germline CDR1 is SQVTM and CDR2 ANQGSEA. The CDR3 region is 13 residues in length, termini included. CDR3 sequence: CSVEVGTGTEAYF.

The chain is built from TRBV5-1 and TRBJ1-6, with 9 bases lining up with TRBD1. Germline values: CDR1 SGHRS, CDR2 YFSETQ. This CDR3 is built from 16 residues. V was clipped by 1 base and J by 6 bases; unmatched bases: 5. The CDR3 coding sequence is TGCGCCAGCAGCTTGTGGGACAGGGATCGTAATTCACCCCTCCACTTT. It encodes CASSLWDRDRNSPLHF.

This rearrangement joins TRBV11-2 to TRBJ2-7, with D tentatively TRBD1 (6 bases). The ends were cut back, 5 bases at V and 0 bases at J, with 14 bases in the middle. The CDR3 runs to 15 residues. The germline gives CDR1 SGHAT, CDR2 FQNNGV. The CDR3 DNA follows: TGTGCCAGCAGCCCGAACCAGGGGAGCTCCTACGAGCAGTACTTC. This gives the protein CASSPNQGSSYEQYF.

J is TRBJ1-5 and V is TRBV28; the match to TRBD1 covers 10 bases. CDR3 length: 13 amino acids. The trim removed 9 bases at V and 6 bases at J, leaving 5 bases unmatched. Per the germline V gene, CDR1 is MDHEN and CDR2 is SYDVKM. The CDR3 loop reads CASDRGLVQPQHF. CDR3 nucleotides: TGTGCCAGTGACAGGGGGCTGGTTCAGCCCCAGCATTTT.

The chain links TRBV5-1 to TRBJ2-7, with D uncertain. Trimming stripped 2 bases from V and 2 bases from J, with 2 bases between. The length of the CDR3 is 11 residues. The germline gives CDR1 SGHRS, CDR2 YFSETQ. CDR3 loop: CASSFTYEQYF. DNA for the CDR3: TGCGCCAGCAGCTTTACCTACGAGCAGTACTTC.

The CDR3 region is CASSLNAGTGNTGELFF. The DNA of the CDR3 is TGTGCCAGCAGCTTAAACGCCGGGACAGGGAACACCGGGGAGCTGTTTTTT. The genes are TRBV7-9 and TRBJ2-2; TRBD1 aligns across 8 bases. This CDR3 is 17 amino acids long. Trimming cost V 2 bases and J 1 base; bases outside gene matches: 6. Germline values: CDR1 SEHNR, CDR2 FQNEAQ (reference sequence).

The chain links TRBV30 to TRBJ2-1, with TRBD1 identical over 8 bases. J lost 8 bases, V lost 2 bases, and 5 bases had no gene match. Germline CDR1 is GTSNPN and CDR2 is SVGIG (reference sequence). The length of the CDR3 is 13 residues. The CDR3 region has the DNA TGTGCCTGGAGTCCCGACAGGGGATATGAGCAGTTCTTC. Its protein product is CAWSPDRGYEQFF. Looking up the rest from reference TRBV30 and TRBJ2-1 gives the full variable domain: SQTIHQWPATLVQPVGSPLSLECTVEGTSNPNLYWYRQAAGRGLQLLFYSVGIGQISSEVPQNLSASRPQDRQFILSSKKLLLSDSGFYLCAWSPDRGYEQFFGPGTRLTVL.

The gene calls are TRBV30 and TRBJ1-2; the match to TRBD1 covers 11 bases. V trimming: 3 bases; J trimming: 7 bases; junction bases outside the gene matches: 7. CDR3 length: 14 amino acids. CDR1 and CDR2 (germline): GTSNPN, SVGIG (reference sequence). The CDR3 DNA follows: TGTGCCTGGAGCGAGGACAGGGGGCAACGTGGCTACACCTTC. Amino acids: CAWSEDRGQRGYTF.

The rearrangement links TRBV4-2 to TRBJ2-1; TRBD2 matches 11 bases. The trim removed 0 bases at V and 8 bases at J, leaving 3 bases unmatched. This CDR3 has 15 residues. Germline CDR1 LGHNA, CDR2 YNFKEQ. This chain's CDR3 is CASSQDQLAGDEQFF. DNA for the CDR3: TGTGCCAGCAGCCAAGATCAACTAGCGGGGGATGAGCAGTTCTTC.

J is TRBJ1-1 and V is TRBV7-2; 11 nucleotides match TRBD1. Germline values: CDR1 SGHTA, CDR2 FQGNSA. This CDR3 has 15 residues. The junction had 9 bases not matched to a gene; V was cut back by 5 bases and J by 7 bases. In DNA, the CDR3 is TGTGCCAGCAGCCCGCGGGACAGGGGGTATTTTGAAGCTTTCTTT. Translation gives CASSPRDRGYFEAFF. The whole variable domain, remainder taken from reference TRBV7-2 and TRBJ1-1, is GAGVSQSPSNKVTEKGKDVELRCDPISGHTALYWYRQSLGQGLEFLIYFQGNSAPDKSGLPSDRFSAERTGGSVSTLTIQRTQQEDSAVYLCASSPRDRGYFEAFFGQGTRLTVV.

This sequence joins TRBV18 and TRBJ1-4; D unresolved. Deletions cut 3 bases from V and 8 bases from J, with 13 bases between. There are 14 residues in the CDR3. In germline, CDR1 is KGHSH, CDR2 LQKENI. Written as DNA, the CDR3 is TGTGCCAGCTCACCCCTCGGGATAGGGGAAAAACTGTTTTTT. Protein sequence: CASSPLGIGEKLFF.

The rearrangement uses TRBV5-1 and TRBJ2-5; D assignment may be TRBD1 or TRBD2 (7 bases each). The ends were cut back, 6 bases at V and 5 bases at J, with 14 bases in the middle. The CDR3 runs 13 residues. The V gene's germline CDR1 is SGHRS and CDR2 YFSETQ. The CDR3 loop reads CASTGGARETQYF. The CDR3 DNA reads TGCGCCAGCACAGGGGGGGCACGGGAGACCCAGTACTTC.

The gene calls are TRBV5-1 and TRBJ2-7, with D possibly matching TRBD1 (5 bases). V lost 4 bases and J lost 5, with 13 bases in between. Germline loops: CDR1 SGHRS, CDR2 YFSETQ. The CDR3 consists of 13 residues. The CDR3: CASSDWQGNEQYF. The CDR3 DNA reads TGCGCCAGCAGCGATTGGCAGGGCAACGAGCAGTACTTC. The entire variable domain, with the rest obtained from reference TRBV5-1 and TRBJ2-7, is as follows: KAGVTQTPRYLIKTRGQQVTLSCSPISGHRSVSWYQQTPGQGLQFLFEYFSETQRNKGNFPGRFSGRQFSNSRSEMNVSTLELGDSALYLCASSDWQGNEQYFGPGTRLTVT.

The chain couples TRBV11-2 to TRBJ1-1; tentative D call: TRBD1 (6 bases). The V gene's germline CDR1 is SGHAT and CDR2 FQNNGV. V dropped 5 bases and J dropped 2 bases, with 18 bases sitting between them. The CDR3 length is 16 residues. The CDR3 sequence: CASSPKWSGTNTEAFF. DNA for the CDR3: TGTGCCAGCAGCCCCAAATGGAGCGGGACAAACACTGAAGCTTTCTTT.

This clone was counted only a few times. This CDR3 is CASSRNYGYTF. CDR3 nucleotides: TGTGCCAGCAGTCGCAACTATGGCTACACCTTC. This sequence joins TRBV6-6 and TRBJ1-2; D is unclear. V was clipped by 5 bases and J by 2 bases, with 3 bases between them. Germline V gives CDR1 MNHNY, CDR2 SVGAGI (reference sequence). The CDR3 extends over 11 amino acids.

The V call is TRBV11-2, the J call TRBJ1-2, with D possibly TRBD1 on 6 matching bases. V was pared by 3 bases and J by 4 bases, with 12 bases between. Germline-derived CDR1 and CDR2 are SGHAT and FQNNGV. CDR3 length equals 14 residues. CDR3 residues: CASSFSGGSYGYTF. In DNA, the CDR3 is TGTGCCAGCAGCTTCAGCGGGGGCTCCTATGGCTACACCTTC.

This clone was recorded a few times. V usage is TRBV7-9 and J usage is TRBJ1-5; D is uncertain. CDR1 and CDR2 from the germline V gene are SEHNR and FQNEAQ (reference sequence). V was trimmed by 5 bases and J by 0 bases, leaving 11 bases between them. The CDR3 is 15 amino acids. The CDR3 DNA reads as TGTGCCAGCAGCCTTACCGGGGTTAGCAATCAGCCCCAGCATTTT. Encoded protein: CASSLTGVSNQPQHF.

The CDR3 reads CASSPSRAGGYNEQFF. The CDR3 nucleotides are TGTGCCAGCTCACCCTCCCGAGCGGGGGGCTACAATGAGCAGTTCTTC. The V call is TRBV18, the J call TRBJ2-1; 9 bases line up with TRBD2. The V and J ends lost 3 bases and 3 bases, in that order; junction bases with no gene match: 6. This CDR3 has 16 amino acids. Per the germline V gene, CDR1 is KGHSH and CDR2 is LQKENI.

The V and J genes are TRBV5-1 and TRBJ1-5, with 10 bases lining up with TRBD1. This CDR3 has 15 amino acids. Trimming took 4 bases from V and 3 from J; bases not matched to a gene: 4. Germline CDR1 SGHRS, CDR2 YFSETQ. The CDR3 reads CASSAGTGVNQPQHF. The DNA of the CDR3 is TGCGCCAGCAGCGCCGGGACAGGGGTCAATCAGCCCCAGCATTTT. Looking up the rest from reference TRBV5-1 and TRBJ1-5 gives the full variable domain: KAGVTQTPRYLIKTRGQQVTLSCSPISGHRSVSWYQQTPGQGLQFLFEYFSETQRNKGNFPGRFSGRQFSNSRSEMNVSTLELGDSALYLCASSAGTGVNQPQHFGDGTRLSIL.

This clone was recorded a few times. The chain recombines TRBV5-1 with TRBJ2-1, with a weak D call TRBD1 (5 bases). Germline V gives CDR1 SGHRS, CDR2 YFSETQ. Trimming removed 5 bases at V and 6 bases at J, with 12 bases between. The CDR3 consists of 13 residues. The CDR3 region has the DNA TGCGCCAGCAGTTTACCACAGGTCAATGAGCAGTTCTTC. Translating gives CASSLPQVNEQFF.

The V call is TRBV11-2, the J call TRBJ1-1; D is perhaps TRBD1 (6 bases). The V gene's germline CDR1 is SGHAT and CDR2 FQNNGV. V lost 5 bases and J lost 2, with 18 bases in between. The CDR3 has 16 residues. As DNA, the CDR3 is TGTGCCAGCAGCCAGTTTCAGGGGACAATCAACACTGAAGCTTTCTTT. Protein sequence: CASSQFQGTINTEAFF.

The genes are TRBV21-1 and TRBJ2-7; TRBD2, the D gene given by the table, was not confirmed from the DNA. TRBV21-1 is recorded as a pseudogene. The CDR3 has 15 residues. CDR3 loop: CASRETLHVLDEQYF. The CDR3 nucleotides read TGTGCCAGCAGGGAGACCCTACACGTGTTAGACGAGCAGTACTTC.

This chain connects TRBV7-2 to TRBJ2-7; D ambiguous. Germline values: CDR1 SGHTA, CDR2 FQGNSA. V was shortened by 2 bases and J by 1 base, with 6 bases between the two germline ends. The CDR3 extends over 13 amino acids. The CDR3 spells CASSLSGSYEQYF. CDR3 in DNA: TGTGCCAGCAGCTTAAGTGGTTCCTACGAGCAGTACTTC.

V is TRBV30 and J is TRBJ2-1; 12 nucleotides align to TRBD2. V gave up 0 bases and J gave up 7 bases; unmatched junction bases: 4. Germline lookup yields CDR1 GTSNPN and CDR2 SVGIG (reference sequence). The CDR3 has 15 residues. The CDR3 is CAWSVRLAGANEQFF. For the CDR3, the DNA is TGTGCCTGGAGTGTCCGACTAGCGGGGGCAAATGAGCAGTTCTTC.

The chain carries TRBV5-1 and TRBJ1-4, with D maybe TRBD1 (6 bases). Germline CDR1 SGHRS, CDR2 YFSETQ. CDR3 length: 15 residues. V shed 0 bases and J shed 3 bases, with 9 bases lying between them. CDR3 nucleotides: TGCGCCAGCAGCTTGGACAGGGTAGCTAATGAAAAACTGTTTTTT. Protein sequence: CASSLDRVANEKLFF. Based on the CDR3 plus reference TRBV5-1 and TRBJ1-4, the full variable domain is KAGVTQTPRYLIKTRGQQVTLSCSPISGHRSVSWYQQTPGQGLQFLFEYFSETQRNKGNFPGRFSGRQFSNSRSEMNVSTLELGDSALYLCASSLDRVANEKLFFGSGTQLSVL.

V usage is TRBV14 and J usage is TRBJ1-2; the D gene is possibly TRBD1 (5 bases). There are 15 residues in the CDR3. The V gene's germline CDR1 is SGHDN and CDR2 FVKESK. The V end lost 0 bases, the J end lost 8 bases, and 16 bases lay between the germline ends. The CDR3 region is CASSQDQGRVGGYTF. In DNA, the CDR3 is TGTGCCAGCAGCCAAGACCAGGGTCGAGTGGGAGGCTACACCTTC.

The chain carries TRBV6-4 and TRBJ2-7, with 10 positions matching TRBD2. The J segment lost 2 bases and the V segment lost 0 bases, leaving 7 bases of the junction unmatched. This CDR3 is 17 amino acids long. Germline V lookup: CDR1 MRHNA, CDR2 SNTAGT. CDR3 amino acids: CASSDSLAGGHTYEQYF. The DNA of the CDR3 is TGTGCCAGCAGTGACTCCTTAGCGGGGGGCCACACCTACGAGCAGTACTTC.

The rearrangement links TRBV6-1 to TRBJ2-7; D is ambiguous. Germline values: CDR1 MNHNS, CDR2 SASEGT. The CDR3 is made up of 11 amino acids. Trimming took off 3 bases at V and 8 bases at J, with 8 bases between the two ends. The DNA of the CDR3 is TGTGCCAGCAGTGATCTGGTCCAGCAGTACTTC. Amino acid sequence: CASSDLVQQYF.

The V gene is TRBV27, the J gene TRBJ2-7, with D possibly matching TRBD2 (6 bases). Germline-derived CDR1 and CDR2 are MNHEY and SMNVEV (reference sequence). V lost 3 bases, J lost 3 bases, and 12 bases lay in between. There are 14 residues in the CDR3. CDR3 sequence: CASSFSEGFYEQYF. CDR3 in DNA: TGTGCCAGCAGTTTTTCGGAGGGCTTCTACGAGCAGTACTTC.

The genes are TRBV30 and TRBJ1-5; perhaps TRBD1 as D (6 bases). Trimming left V 2 bases short and J 5 bases short, with 19 bases between. The CDR3 consists of 16 residues. Germline V lookup: CDR1 GTSNPN, CDR2 SVGIG (reference sequence). This chain's CDR3 is CAWSHHTGAPDQPQHF. Here the CDR3 DNA reads TGTGCCTGGAGTCATCATACGGGGGCCCCAGATCAGCCCCAGCATTTT. Combining the CDR3 with reference TRBV30 and TRBJ1-5 gives the whole variable domain SQTIHQWPATLVQPVGSPLSLECTVEGTSNPNLYWYRQAAGRGLQLLFYSVGIGQISSEVPQNLSASRPQDRQFILSSKKLLLSDSGFYLCAWSHHTGAPDQPQHFGDGTRLSIL.